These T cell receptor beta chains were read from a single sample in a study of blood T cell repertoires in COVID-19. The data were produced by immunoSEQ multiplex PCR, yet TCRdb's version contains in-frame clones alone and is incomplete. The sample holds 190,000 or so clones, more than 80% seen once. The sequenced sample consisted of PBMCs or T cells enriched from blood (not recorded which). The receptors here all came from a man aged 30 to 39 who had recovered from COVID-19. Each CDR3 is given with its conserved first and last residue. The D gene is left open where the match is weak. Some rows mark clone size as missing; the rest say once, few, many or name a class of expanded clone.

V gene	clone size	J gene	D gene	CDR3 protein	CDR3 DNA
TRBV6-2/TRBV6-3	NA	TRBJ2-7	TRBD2	CASSRSGSLHYEQYF	TGTGCCAGCAGTCGAAGCGGGAGTTTGCATTACGAGCAGTACTTC
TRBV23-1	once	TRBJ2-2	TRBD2	CASSQSRTSGSWTLGELFF	TGCGCCAGCAGTCAATCTAGGACTAGCGGATCTTGGACCCTTGGGGAGCTGTTTTTT
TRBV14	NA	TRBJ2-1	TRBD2	CASRQPIGLAGVNEQFF	TGTGCCAGCAGGCAACCCATTGGGCTAGCGGGAGTCAATGAGCAGTTCTTC
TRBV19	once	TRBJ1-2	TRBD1	CASSILYLRYDRGHGYTF	TGTGCCAGTAGTATACTGTACCTTCGTTACGACAGGGGGCATGGCTACACCTTC
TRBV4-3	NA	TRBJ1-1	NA	CASSQDGGTSVVKPFF	TGCGCCAGCAGCCAAGACGGGGGAACCTCCGTTGTGAAGCCTTTCTTT
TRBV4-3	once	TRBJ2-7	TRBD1	CASSQALQGYEQYF	TGCGCCAGCAGCCAAGCCCTACAGGGGTACGAGCAGTACTTC
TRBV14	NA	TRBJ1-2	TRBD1	CASSQDPRQGRYGYTF	TGTGCCAGCAGCCAAGACCCGAGACAGGGACGCTATGGCTACACCTTC
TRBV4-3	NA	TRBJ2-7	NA	CASSQGTGRYEQYF	TGCGCCAGCAGCCAAGGTACAGGGCGCTACGAGCAGTACTTC
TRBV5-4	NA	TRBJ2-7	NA	CASSLGTREQYF	TGTGCCAGCAGCTTGGGGACTCGCGAGCAGTACTTC
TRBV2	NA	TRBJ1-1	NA	CASSELTGNTEAFF	TGTGCCAGCAGTGAACTCACAGGGAACACTGAAGCTTTCTTT
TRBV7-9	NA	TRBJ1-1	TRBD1	CASSRGQEAFF	TGTGCCAGCAGCCGGGGACAGGAAGCTTTCTTT
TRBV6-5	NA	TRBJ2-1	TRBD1	CASSWGQYNEQFF	TGTGCCAGCAGTTGGGGACAGTACAATGAGCAGTTCTTC
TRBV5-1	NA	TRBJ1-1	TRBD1	CASSTIGQGLNTEAFF	TGCGCCAGCAGCACCATCGGACAGGGTCTGAACACTGAAGCTTTCTTT
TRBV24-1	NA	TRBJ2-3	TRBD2	CATSDLGYSGGTQYF	TGTGCCACCAGTGATTTGGGATATAGCGGGGGCACGCAGTATTTT
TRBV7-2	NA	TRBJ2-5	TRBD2	CASSLETSGGALETQYF	TGTGCCAGCAGCTTAGAGACTAGCGGGGGGGCCTTGGAGACCCAGTACTTC
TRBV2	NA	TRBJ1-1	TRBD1	CASKETGHTEAFF	TGTGCCAGCAAAGAGACAGGGCACACTGAAGCTTTCTTT
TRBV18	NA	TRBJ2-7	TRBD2	CASSTGTSGYEQYF	TGTGCCAGCTCCACCGGGACTAGCGGCTACGAGCAGTACTTC
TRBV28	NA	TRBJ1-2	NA	CASSSGGGGYTF	TGTGCCAGCAGCTCGGGAGGGGGAGGCTACACCTTC
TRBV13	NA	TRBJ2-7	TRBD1	CASSANRDRVFSTGSYEQYF	TGTGCCAGCAGCGCAAACCGGGACAGGGTTTTTTCTACCGGGTCCTACGAGCAGTACTTC
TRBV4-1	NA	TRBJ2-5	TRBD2	CASSLSGTTGTQYF	TGCGCCAGCAGCCTTAGCGGGACTACGGGGACCCAGTACTTC
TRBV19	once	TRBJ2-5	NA	CASSISETQYF	TGTGCCAGTAGTATATCAGAGACTCAGTACTTC
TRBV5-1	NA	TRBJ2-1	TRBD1	CASSARDRGYNEQFF	TGCGCCAGCAGCGCCCGGGACAGGGGCTACAATGAGCAGTTCTTC
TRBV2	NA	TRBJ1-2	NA	CASIHRGLNYGYTF	TGTGCCAGCATTCATCGGGGGTTAAACTATGGCTACACCTTC
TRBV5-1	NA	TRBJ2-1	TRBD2	CASSIGLAGVDEQFF	TGCGCCAGCAGCATCGGACTAGCGGGAGTCGATGAGCAGTTCTTC
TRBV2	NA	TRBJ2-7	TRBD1	CASSYHPGGHSYEQYF	TGTGCCAGCAGTTATCACCCAGGGGGACACTCCTACGAGCAGTACTTC
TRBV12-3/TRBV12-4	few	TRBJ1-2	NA	CASSRTDNYGYTF	TGTGCCAGCAGCCGGACAGATAACTATGGCTACACCTTC
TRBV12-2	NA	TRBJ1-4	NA	CASRLEAGWDEKLFF	TGTGCAAGTCGCTTAGAGGCAGGGTGGGATGAAAAACTGTTTTTT
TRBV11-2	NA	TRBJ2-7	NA	CASSFRDEQYF	TGTGCCAGCAGCTTTCGCGACGAGCAGTACTTC
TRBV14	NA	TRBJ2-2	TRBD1	CASSLGQGNTGELFF	TGTGCCAGCAGCCTGGGACAGGGTAACACCGGGGAGCTGTTTTTT
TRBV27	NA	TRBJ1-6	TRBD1	CASRYGQGYNSPLHF	TGTGCCAGCAGATACGGACAGGGGTATAATTCACCCCTCCACTTT
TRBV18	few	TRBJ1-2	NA	CASSPGTGPTSHGYTF	TGTGCCAGCTCACCGGGTACAGGGCCCACCAGCCATGGCTACACCTTC
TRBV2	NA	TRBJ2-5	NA	CASSEYRSQETQYF	TGTGCCAGCAGTGAATATCGGTCCCAAGAGACCCAGTACTTC
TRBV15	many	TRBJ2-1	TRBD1	CATSRGQGESDEQFF	TGTGCCACCAGCAGAGGACAGGGAGAGTCCGATGAGCAGTTCTTC
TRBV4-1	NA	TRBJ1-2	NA	CASSQASGLANYGYTF	TGCGCCAGCAGCCAGGCCTCAGGGCTGGCTAACTATGGCTACACCTTC
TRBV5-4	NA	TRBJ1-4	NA	CASSLLPNEKLFF	TGTGCCAGCAGCTTGCTTCCGAATGAAAAACTGTTTTTT
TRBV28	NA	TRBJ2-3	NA	CASSLSIAVTTDTQYF	TGTGCCAGCAGTTTATCGATAGCGGTTACCACAGATACGCAGTATTTT
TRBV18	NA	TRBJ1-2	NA	CASSPPVPAASYGYTF	TGTGCCAGCTCACCACCAGTACCGGCAGCTAGCTATGGCTACACCTTC